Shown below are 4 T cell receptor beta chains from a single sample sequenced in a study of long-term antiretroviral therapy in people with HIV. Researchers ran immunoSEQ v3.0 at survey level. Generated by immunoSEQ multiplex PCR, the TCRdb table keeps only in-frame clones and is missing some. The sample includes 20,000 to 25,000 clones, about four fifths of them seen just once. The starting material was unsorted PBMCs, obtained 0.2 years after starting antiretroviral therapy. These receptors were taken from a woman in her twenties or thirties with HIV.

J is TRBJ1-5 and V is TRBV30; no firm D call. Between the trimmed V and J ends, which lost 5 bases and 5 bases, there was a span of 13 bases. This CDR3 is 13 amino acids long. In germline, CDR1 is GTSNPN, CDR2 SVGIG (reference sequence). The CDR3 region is CAWGTGTYQPQHF. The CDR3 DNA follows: TGTGCCTGGGGAACCGGAACCTATCAGCCCCAGCATTTT.

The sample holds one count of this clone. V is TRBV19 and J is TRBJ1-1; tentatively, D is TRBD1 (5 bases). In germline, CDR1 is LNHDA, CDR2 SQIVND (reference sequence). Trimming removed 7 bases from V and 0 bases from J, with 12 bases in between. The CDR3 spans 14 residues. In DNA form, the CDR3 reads TGTGCCAGTACCGCATGGGGGGTGAACACTGAAGCTTTCTTT. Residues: CASTAWGVNTEAFF. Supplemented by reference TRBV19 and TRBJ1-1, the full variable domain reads DGGITQSPKYLFRKEGQNVTLSCEQNLNHDAMYWYRQDPGQGLRLIYYSQIVNDFQKGDIAEGYSVSREKKESFPLTVTSAQKNPTAFYLCASTAWGVNTEAFFGQGTRLTVV.

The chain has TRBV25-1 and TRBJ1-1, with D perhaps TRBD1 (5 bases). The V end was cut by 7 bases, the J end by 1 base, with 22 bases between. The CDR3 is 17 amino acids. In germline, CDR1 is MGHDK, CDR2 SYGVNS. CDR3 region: CASMKSGGPGANTEAFF. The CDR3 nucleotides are TGTGCCAGCATGAAAAGTGGTGGACCTGGGGCGAACACTGAAGCTTTCTTT.

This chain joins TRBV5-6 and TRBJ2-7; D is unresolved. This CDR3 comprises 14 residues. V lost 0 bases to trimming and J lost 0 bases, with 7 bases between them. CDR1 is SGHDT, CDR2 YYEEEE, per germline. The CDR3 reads CASSLGRSSYEQYF. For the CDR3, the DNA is TGTGCCAGCAGCTTGGGGCGGAGCTCCTACGAGCAGTACTTC.